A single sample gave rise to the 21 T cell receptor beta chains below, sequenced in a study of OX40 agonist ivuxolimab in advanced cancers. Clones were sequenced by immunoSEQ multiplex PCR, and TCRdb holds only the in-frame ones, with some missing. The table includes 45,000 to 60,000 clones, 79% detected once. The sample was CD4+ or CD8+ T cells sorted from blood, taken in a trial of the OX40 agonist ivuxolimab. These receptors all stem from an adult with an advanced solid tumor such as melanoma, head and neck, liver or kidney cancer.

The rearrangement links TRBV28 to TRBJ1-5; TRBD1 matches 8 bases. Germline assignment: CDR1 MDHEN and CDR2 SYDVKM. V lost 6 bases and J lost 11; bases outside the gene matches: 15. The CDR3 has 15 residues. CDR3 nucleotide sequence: TGTGCCAGCAGACCAGGACAGGGCCTATCGGGATCCCAGCATTTT. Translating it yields CASRPGQGLSGSQHF. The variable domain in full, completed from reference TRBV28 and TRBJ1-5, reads DVKVTQSSRYLVKRTGEKVFLECVQDMDHENMFWYRQDPGLGLRLIYFSYDVKMKEKGDIPEGYSVSREKKERFSLILESASTNQTSMYLCASRPGQGLSGSQHFGDGTRLSIL.

The CDR3 DNA reads as TGTGCCAGCAGTTTATCGGGCAGGGTTTTCACCGGGGAGCTGTTTTTT. Its protein is CASSLSGRVFTGELFF. The chain has TRBV27 and TRBJ2-2, with a tentative D call TRBD1 (5 bases). Germline CDR1 reads MNHEY; CDR2 reads SMNVEV (reference sequence). The CDR3 is 16 residues long. V was shortened by 0 bases and J by 4 bases, with 12 bases between the two germline ends.

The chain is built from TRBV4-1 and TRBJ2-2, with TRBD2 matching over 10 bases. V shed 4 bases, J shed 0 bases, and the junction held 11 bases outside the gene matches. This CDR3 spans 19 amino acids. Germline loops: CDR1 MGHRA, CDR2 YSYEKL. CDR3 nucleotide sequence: TGCGCCAGCAGCCGCTACCTGACTAGCGGGCGAACGAACACCGGGGAGCTGTTTTTT. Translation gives CASSRYLTSGRTNTGELFF.

The CDR3 DNA is TGTGCCAGCAGCCCCCCGACGGACAGTTCTTACAATGAGCAGTTCTTC. The encoded protein is CASSPPTDSSYNEQFF. This rearrangement joins TRBV28 to TRBJ2-1; D might be TRBD1 (6 bases). The CDR3 covers 16 residues. Germline CDR1 is MDHEN and CDR2 is SYDVKM. V was trimmed by 6 bases and J by 4 bases, leaving 19 bases between them. Full variable domain (missing parts from reference TRBV28 and TRBJ2-1): DVKVTQSSRYLVKRTGEKVFLECVQDMDHENMFWYRQDPGLGLRLIYFSYDVKMKEKGDIPEGYSVSREKKERFSLILESASTNQTSMYLCASSPPTDSSYNEQFFGPGTRLTVL.

The CDR3 DNA sequence: TGTGCCAGCAGTTTACTGGCGGGGGATAATTCACCCCTCCACTTT. It encodes CASSLLAGDNSPLHF. The chain has TRBV27 and TRBJ1-6; a weak D match, TRBD1 (5 bases). The CDR3 length is 15 residues. V gave up 2 bases and J gave up 5 bases, with 10 bases separating them. Germline loops: CDR1 MNHEY, CDR2 SMNVEV (reference sequence).

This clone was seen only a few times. DNA for the CDR3: TGCGCCAGCCGGGACAGGACTAGCGGGGGGGAGCTGTTTTTT. Its protein product is CASRDRTSGGELFF. The chain combines TRBV5-1 with TRBJ2-2; 11 bases line up with TRBD2. Germline V CDR1 and CDR2: SGHRS, YFSETQ. This CDR3 region has 14 residues. The V and J ends lost 7 bases and 8 bases, in that order; junction bases with no gene match: 7.

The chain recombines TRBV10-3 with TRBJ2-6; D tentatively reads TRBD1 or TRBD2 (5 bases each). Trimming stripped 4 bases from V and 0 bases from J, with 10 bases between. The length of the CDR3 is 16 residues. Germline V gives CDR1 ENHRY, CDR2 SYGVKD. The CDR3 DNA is TGTGCCATCAGTGCCGACGGGACCTCTGGGGCCAACGTCCTGACTTTC. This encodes CAISADGTSGANVLTF.

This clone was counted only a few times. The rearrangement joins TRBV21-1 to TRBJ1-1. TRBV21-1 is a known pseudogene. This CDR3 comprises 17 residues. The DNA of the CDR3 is TGTGCCAGCAGCCAAGGCGGGGCGCCTCGGGAGGGCACTGAAGCTTTCTTT. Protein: CASSQGGAPREGTEAFF.

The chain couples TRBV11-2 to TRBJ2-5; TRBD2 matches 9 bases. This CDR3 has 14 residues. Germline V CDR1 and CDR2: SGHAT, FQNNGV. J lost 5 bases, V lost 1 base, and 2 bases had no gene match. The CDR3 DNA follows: TGTGCCAGCAGCTTAGGGACTAGCGTTGAGACCCAGTACTTC. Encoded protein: CASSLGTSVETQYF.

CDR3 region: CSVASQGTGYEQFF. Here the CDR3 DNA reads TGCAGCGTTGCGTCTCAGGGGACAGGGTATGAGCAGTTCTTC. The chain has TRBV29-1 and TRBJ2-1; 9 bases match TRBD1. After removal of 4 bases from V and 8 bases from J, the junction contained 9 bases not matched to a gene. This CDR3 region has 14 residues. From germline, CDR1 is SQVTM and CDR2 ANQGSEA.

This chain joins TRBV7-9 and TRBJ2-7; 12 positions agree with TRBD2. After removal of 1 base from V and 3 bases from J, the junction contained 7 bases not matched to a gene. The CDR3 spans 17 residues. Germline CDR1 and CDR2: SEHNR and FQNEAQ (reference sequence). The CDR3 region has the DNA TGTGCCAGCAGCTTAGTCGCTAGCGGGAGGGCCAACTACGAGCAGTACTTC. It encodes CASSLVASGRANYEQYF. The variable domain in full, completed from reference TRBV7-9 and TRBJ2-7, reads DTGVSQNPRHKITKRGQNVTFRCDPISEHNRLYWYRQTLGQGPEFLTYFQNEAQLEKSRLLSDRFSAERPKGSFSTLEIQRTEQGDSAMYLCASSLVASGRANYEQYFGPGTRLTVT.

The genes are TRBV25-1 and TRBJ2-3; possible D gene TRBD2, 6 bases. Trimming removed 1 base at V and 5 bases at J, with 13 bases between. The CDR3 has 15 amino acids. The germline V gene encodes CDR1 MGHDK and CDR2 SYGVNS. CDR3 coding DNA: TGTGCCAGCAGTGAATTCACTAGCAGAAGAGATACGCAGTATTTT. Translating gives CASSEFTSRRDTQYF.

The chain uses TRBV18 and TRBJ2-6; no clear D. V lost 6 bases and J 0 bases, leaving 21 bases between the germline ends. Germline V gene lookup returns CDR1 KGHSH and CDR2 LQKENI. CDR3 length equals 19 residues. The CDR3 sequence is CASSDLPIDRSSGANVLTF. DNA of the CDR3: TGTGCCAGCTCCGACCTACCAATCGACCGCAGCTCTGGGGCCAACGTCCTGACTTTC.

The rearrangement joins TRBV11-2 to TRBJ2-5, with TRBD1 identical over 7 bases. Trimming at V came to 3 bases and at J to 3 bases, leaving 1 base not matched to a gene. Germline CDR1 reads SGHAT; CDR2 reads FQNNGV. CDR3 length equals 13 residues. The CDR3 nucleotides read TGTGCCAGCAGCTTCGGACAGGAAGAGACCCAGTACTTC. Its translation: CASSFGQEETQYF.

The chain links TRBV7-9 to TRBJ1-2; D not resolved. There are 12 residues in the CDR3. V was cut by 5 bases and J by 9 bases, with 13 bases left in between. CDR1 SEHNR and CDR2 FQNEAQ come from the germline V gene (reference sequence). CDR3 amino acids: CASSLSNRRYTF. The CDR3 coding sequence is TGTGCCAGCAGCCTTTCTAACAGACGCTACACCTTC.

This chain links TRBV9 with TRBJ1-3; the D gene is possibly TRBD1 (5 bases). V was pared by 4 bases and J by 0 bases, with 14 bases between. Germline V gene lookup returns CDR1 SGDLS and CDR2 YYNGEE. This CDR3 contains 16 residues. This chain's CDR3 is CASSYSTASSGNTIYF. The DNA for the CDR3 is TGTGCCAGCAGCTATTCGACAGCGAGCTCTGGAAACACCATATATTTT.

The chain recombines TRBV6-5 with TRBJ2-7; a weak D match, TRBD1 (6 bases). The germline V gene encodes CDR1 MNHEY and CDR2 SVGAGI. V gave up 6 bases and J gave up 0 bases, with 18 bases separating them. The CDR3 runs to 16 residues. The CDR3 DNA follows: TGTGCCAGCAGATACGGAGGACAGATAACCTCCTACGAGCAGTACTTC. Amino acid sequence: CASRYGGQITSYEQYF.

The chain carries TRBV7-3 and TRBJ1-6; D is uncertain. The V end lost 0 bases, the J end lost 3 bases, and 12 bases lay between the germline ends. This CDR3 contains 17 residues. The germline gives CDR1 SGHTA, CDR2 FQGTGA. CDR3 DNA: TGTGCCAGCAGCTTAACCTTTCCCCCGAGCTATAATTCACCCCTCCACTTT. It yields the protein CASSLTFPPSYNSPLHF.

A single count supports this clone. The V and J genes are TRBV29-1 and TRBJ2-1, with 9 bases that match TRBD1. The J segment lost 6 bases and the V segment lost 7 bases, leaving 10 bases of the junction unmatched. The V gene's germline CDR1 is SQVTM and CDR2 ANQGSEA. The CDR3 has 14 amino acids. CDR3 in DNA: TGCAGCGGCCGGGGACAGGGAGGGGGCAATGAGCAGTTCTTC. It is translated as CSGRGQGGGNEQFF.

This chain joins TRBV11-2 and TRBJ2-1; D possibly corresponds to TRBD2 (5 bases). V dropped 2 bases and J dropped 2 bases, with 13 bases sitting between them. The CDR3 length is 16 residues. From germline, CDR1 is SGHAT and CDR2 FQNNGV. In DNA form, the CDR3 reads TGTGCCAGCAGCTTACAGCGGAGTAGCACCTACAATGAGCAGTTCTTC. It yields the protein CASSLQRSSTYNEQFF. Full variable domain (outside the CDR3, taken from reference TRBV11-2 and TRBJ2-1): EAGVAQSPRYKIIEKRQSVAFWCNPISGHATLYWYQQILGQGPKLLIQFQNNGVVDDSQLPKDRFSAERLKGVDSTLKIQPAKLEDSAVYLCASSLQRSSTYNEQFFGPGTRLTVL.

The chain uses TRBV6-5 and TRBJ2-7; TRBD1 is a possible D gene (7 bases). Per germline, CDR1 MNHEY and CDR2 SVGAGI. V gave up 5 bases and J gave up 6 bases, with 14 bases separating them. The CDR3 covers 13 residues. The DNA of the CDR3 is TGTGCCAGCAGTCCGACAGGGCGGGGCGAGCAGTACTTC. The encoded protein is CASSPTGRGEQYF.